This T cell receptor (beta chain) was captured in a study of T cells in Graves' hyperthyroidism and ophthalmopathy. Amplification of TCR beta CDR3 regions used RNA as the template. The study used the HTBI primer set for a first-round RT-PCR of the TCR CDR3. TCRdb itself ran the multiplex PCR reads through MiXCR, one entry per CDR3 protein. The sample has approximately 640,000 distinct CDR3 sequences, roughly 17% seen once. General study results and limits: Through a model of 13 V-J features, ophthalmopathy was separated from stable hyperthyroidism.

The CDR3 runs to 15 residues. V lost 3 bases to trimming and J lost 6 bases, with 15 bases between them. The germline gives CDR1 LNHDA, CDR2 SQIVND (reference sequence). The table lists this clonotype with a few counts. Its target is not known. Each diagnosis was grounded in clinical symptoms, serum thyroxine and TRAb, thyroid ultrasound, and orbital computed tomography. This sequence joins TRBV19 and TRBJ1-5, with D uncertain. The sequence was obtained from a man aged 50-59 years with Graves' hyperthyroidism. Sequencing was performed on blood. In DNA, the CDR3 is TGTGCCAGTAGTATCTTTTTGGGGAATCGTCAGCCCCAGCATTTT. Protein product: CASSIFLGNRQPQHF.